The present entry profiles one T cell receptor (beta chain) with its context. The CDR3 covers 15 residues. The V gene's germline CDR1 is SGHTA and CDR2 FQGNSA. With 6 bases clipped from V and 0 bases from J, the junction kept 7 bases outside the gene matches. These data belong to a study of T cell changes during pregnancy in multiple sclerosis. The repertoire was sequenced with immunoSEQ multiplex PCR; TCRdb's copy has only in-frame clones and lacks some. The table includes some 87,000 clones, around 92% detected once. Material: peripheral blood, obtained in the first trimester of pregnancy. This TCR came from a female donor with multiple sclerosis, enrolled in a pregnancy study. The chain links TRBV7-2 to TRBJ2-7; 8 nucleotides line up with TRBD2. CDR3 residues: CASRTTSGASYEQYF. In nucleotides, the CDR3 is TGTGCCAGCAGAACCACTAGCGGAGCCTCCTACGAGCAGTACTTC.